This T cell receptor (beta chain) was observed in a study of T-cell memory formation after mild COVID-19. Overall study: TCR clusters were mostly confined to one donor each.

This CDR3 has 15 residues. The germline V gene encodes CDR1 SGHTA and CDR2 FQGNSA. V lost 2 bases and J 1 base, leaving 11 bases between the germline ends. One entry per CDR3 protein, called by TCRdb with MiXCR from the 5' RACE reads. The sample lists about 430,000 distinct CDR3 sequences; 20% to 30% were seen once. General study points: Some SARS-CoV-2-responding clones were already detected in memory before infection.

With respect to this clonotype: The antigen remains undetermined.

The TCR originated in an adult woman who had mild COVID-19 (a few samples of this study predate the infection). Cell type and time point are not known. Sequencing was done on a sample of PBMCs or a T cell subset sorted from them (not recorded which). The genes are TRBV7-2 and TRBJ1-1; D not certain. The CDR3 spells CASSLMIHTNTEAFF. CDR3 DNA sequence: TGTGCCAGCAGCTTAATGATTCACACGAACACTGAAGCTTTCTTT.